The clone carrying this T cell receptor (beta chain) has ten or more counts. Its antigen is unknown. The CDR3 spans 14 residues. V was trimmed by 2 bases and J by 6 bases, leaving 11 bases between them. These data belong to a study of CD8+CD57+ T cells in acquired aplastic anemia. The patients chosen for sequencing had shown expansion of CD8+CD57+ cells (detected by flow cytometry). Everyone among the patients had severe acquired aplastic anemia. Notes on the study in general: CD8+ Simpson's diversity in patients was not significantly different from that in controls.

Genomic DNA was employed as the template in profiling TCR beta VDJ and CDR3. TCRdb re-called the reads through MiXCR, storing one row per CDR3 protein. The profile shows more than 250,000 distinct CDR3 sequences, around 82% of them singletons. The sequencing input was sorted CD4+, CD8+, or CD8+CD57+ T cells (not recorded which) from PBMCs. The sequence was obtained from a human donor with aplastic anemia. The rearrangement uses TRBV12-3 or TRBV12-4 and TRBJ1-5; D is unresolved. The DNA of the CDR3 is TGTGCCAGCAGTTTAACTCGGTCGGGTCAGCCCCAGCATTTT. Its translation is CASSLTRSGQPQHF.